This T cell receptor beta chain was documented in a study of blood T cells in healthy people across ages. Trimming took 1 base from V and 7 from J; bases not matched to a gene: 11. The CDR3 spans 15 residues. Per the germline V gene, CDR1 is DFQATT and CDR2 is SNEGSKA (reference sequence). As to this clonotype: The antigen remains undetermined.

Study findings and constraints: Both naive CD4+ cell counts and diversity were greater in long-lived donors than in aged donors. Without sorted subsets, naive and antigen-experienced compartments could not be conclusively compared. CMV status of donors was unknown, possibly confounding expanded clonotype changes.

For the second PCR, which ran for roughly 6 to 12 cycles, a sample-barcoded 5' primer and a J-beta primer mix were used. A tag from a template-switch adaptor with 12 random nucleotides marked each cDNA molecule. Using its own MiXCR run on the 5' RACE reads, TCRdb lists one record per CDR3 protein. The repertoire holds over 500,000 distinct CDR3 sequences, with roughly half as singletons. Sequencing input: blood. The sequence was obtained from an elderly woman in good health. The gene calls are TRBV20-1 and TRBJ1-2; 8 bases match TRBD1. CDR3 in DNA: TGCAGTGCTAGAGTTCCCGGACAGGGAGGAGGTGGCTACACCTTC. Amino acids: CSARVPGQGGGGYTF.